Below are 10 T cell receptor beta chains sequenced from a single sample in a study of shared clonotypes between healthy human individuals. The repertoire was sequenced with immunoSEQ multiplex PCR; TCRdb's copy has only in-frame clones and lacks some. The sample shows just over 2,000,000 clones, 85% to 95% of them seen only once. Input material: naive CD4+ T cells sorted from blood. The subset was: CD45RA+ positively selected. Receptors were obtained from a man aged 18 to 30 in good health.

On this clone: Since a much larger clone is just one base distant, this may be a read error. Other DNA variants within this sample encode the same CDR3. This chain connects TRBV11-2 to TRBJ2-2, with D possibly matching TRBD2 (6 bases). Germline CDR1 reads SGHAT; CDR2 reads FQNNGV. This CDR3 is built from 11 residues. CDR3 sequence reads: CASTTNRELFF. The CDR3 coding sequence is TGTGCCAGCACCACTAACCGGGAGCTATTTTTT.

The V and J genes are TRBV10-1 and TRBJ2-1, with D unresolved. This CDR3 has 14 residues. Germline V CDR1 and CDR2: WNHNN, SYGVQD (reference sequence). Trimming cost V 3 bases and J 9 bases, with 15 bases left between them. The CDR3 nucleotides read TGCGCCAGCAGTGACCGCCTAAATGTGGGTGAGCAGTTCTTC. Its protein product is CASSDRLNVGEQFF.

The V call is TRBV18, the J call TRBJ1-1, with 9 bases lining up with TRBD1. The J segment lost 8 bases and the V segment lost 0 bases, leaving 4 bases of the junction unmatched. This CDR3 is built from 14 residues. The germline CDR1 and CDR2 sequences are KGHSH and LQKENI. CDR3 bases: TGTGCCAGCTCACCACCTCCCGGACAGGGGGAAGCTTTCTTT. This gives the protein CASSPPPGQGEAFF. The full variable domain, rest sourced from reference TRBV18 and TRBJ1-1, is NAGVMQNPRHLVRRRGQEARLRCSPMKGHSHVYWYRQLPEEGLKFMVYLQKENIIDESGMPKERFSAEFPKEGPSILRIQQVVRGDSAAYFCASSPPPGQGEAFFGQGTRLTVV.

The chain carries TRBV18 and TRBJ2-1; TRBD2 agrees at 7 bases. V dropped 2 bases and J dropped 4; count of bases not matched to a gene: 14. The CDR3 totals 18 residues. Germline V gene data show CDR1 as KGHSH and CDR2 as LQKENI. This CDR3 reads CASSPNLIGSGVYNEQFF. CDR3 nucleotide sequence: TGTGCCAGCTCACCAAATCTTATTGGGAGCGGGGTTTACAATGAGCAGTTCTTC.

This chain connects TRBV2 to TRBJ2-5, with a weak D call TRBD2 (5 bases). Deletions cut 6 bases from V and 0 bases from J, with 14 bases between. The CDR3 totals 15 residues. Germline values: CDR1 SNHLY, CDR2 FYNNEI. Here the CDR3 DNA reads TGTGCCAGCAGCCTTAGCGCCGTGTACCAAGAGACCCAGTACTTC. The encoded protein is CASSLSAVYQETQYF. The full variable domain, completed using reference TRBV2 and TRBJ2-5, is EPEVTQTPSHQVTQMGQEVILRCVPISNHLYFYWYRQILGQKVEFLVSFYNNEISEKSEIFDDQFSVERPDGSNFTLKIRSTKLEDSAMYFCASSLSAVYQETQYFGPGTRLLVL.

The rearrangement links TRBV7-2 to TRBJ1-4, with no clear D. CDR1 SGHTA and CDR2 FQGNSA come from the germline V gene. The CDR3 contains 14 residues. V was clipped by 0 bases and J by 4 bases, with 6 bases between them. This CDR3 reads CASSLAFLNEKLFF. CDR3 nucleotides: TGTGCCAGCAGCTTAGCGTTCCTTAATGAAAAACTGTTTTTT.

The rearrangement joins TRBV19 to TRBJ1-6; the D gene is possibly TRBD1 (6 bases). The CDR3 is 13 amino acids. The ends were cut back, 7 bases at V and 10 bases at J, with 14 bases in the middle. Germline CDR1 reads LNHDA; CDR2 reads SQIVND (reference sequence). The CDR3 DNA reads TGTGCCAGTAAGTTCTCAGGGGACTCACCCCTCCACTTT. Residues: CASKFSGDSPLHF.

The rearrangement links TRBV10-1 to TRBJ2-3; D gene ambiguous. The CDR3 consists of 15 residues. Germline CDR1 WNHNN, CDR2 SYGVQD (reference sequence). Trimming cost V 5 bases and J 2 bases, with 14 bases left between them. In DNA, the CDR3 is TGCGCCAGCAGTTTGGACGGATTTTTCACAGATACGCAGTATTTT. Translation gives CASSLDGFFTDTQYF.

The V gene is TRBV5-1, the J gene TRBJ1-1; D might be TRBD1 (5 bases). CDR1 is SGHRS and CDR2 is YFSETQ in the germline V gene. Trimming pared 2 bases from V and 4 bases from J, leaving 12 bases between. The CDR3 is made up of 14 amino acids. CDR3 protein: CASSFRGLGTEAFF. In DNA form, the CDR3 reads TGCGCCAGCAGCTTTCGGGGCCTGGGCACTGAAGCTTTCTTT.

On this clone itself: This specimen includes other DNA sequences encoding the same CDR3. The rearrangement joins TRBV6-5 to TRBJ2-7; TRBD1 agrees at 11 bases. Germline V gene sequence: CDR1 MNHEY, CDR2 SVGAGI. Germline trimming cut 5 bases from V and 2 bases from J; bases unmatched to any gene: 2. The CDR3 runs 14 residues. CDR3 bases: TGTGCCAGCAGTCGGGGACAGGGGGCCTACGAGCAGTACTTC. Translated, it gives CASSRGQGAYEQYF.